The rows below give T cell receptor beta chains drawn from one sample of a study of post-analysis software for immune sequencing data. TCRdb passed the PCR reads through MiXCR, listing each CDR3 protein once. The data show some 690,000 distinct CDR3 sequences, with around 64% seen just once and around 10% held by the top ten. Material for sequencing was blood. Receptors were obtained from a girl aged 2 to 10 with multiple sclerosis. Both conserved end residues are part of each CDR3. D genes are given only for firm matches. Clone size is not always given. Where it is, it says once, few, many or a class for expanded clones.

v_gene: TRBV6-4; j_gene: TRBJ2-3; d_gene: TRBD2; abundance: many; CDR3aa: CASSAGTSGGTDTQYF; CDR3nt: TGTGCCAGCAGTGCCGGGACTAGCGGGGGCACAGATACGCAGTATTTT
v_gene: TRBV20-1; j_gene: TRBJ2-7; d_gene: NA; abundance: NA; CDR3aa: CSARGQAIYEQYF; CDR3nt: TGCAGTGCCAGGGGACAAGCTATCTACGAGCAGTACTTC
v_gene: TRBV12-3/TRBV12-4; j_gene: TRBJ1-2; d_gene: NA; abundance: few; CDR3aa: CASSLVTYGYTF; CDR3nt: TGTGCCAGCAGTTTAGTCACCTATGGCTACACCTTC
v_gene: TRBV29-1; j_gene: TRBJ1-2; d_gene: TRBD1; abundance: NA; CDR3aa: CSVRDRGQGDRNYGYTF; CDR3nt: TGCAGCGTCCGAGATAGGGGACAGGGTGACCGGAACTATGGCTACACCTTC
v_gene: TRBV7-2; j_gene: TRBJ2-1; d_gene: TRBD2; abundance: few; CDR3aa: CASSLGSPGASGTYNEQFF; CDR3nt: TGTGCCAGCAGCTTAGGTTCCCCTGGGGCTAGCGGCACCTACAATGAGCAGTTCTTC
v_gene: TRBV12-3/TRBV12-4; j_gene: TRBJ2-1; d_gene: NA; abundance: NA; CDR3aa: CASSLTMTPQFF; CDR3nt: TGTGCCAGCAGTCTCACCATGACGCCGCAGTTCTTC
v_gene: TRBV27; j_gene: TRBJ1-5; d_gene: NA; abundance: NA; CDR3aa: CASSSRAGISNQPQHF; CDR3nt: TGTGCCAGCAGTTCCCGGGCAGGGATTAGCAATCAGCCCCAGCATTTT
v_gene: TRBV7-6; j_gene: TRBJ2-7; d_gene: NA; abundance: NA; CDR3aa: CASSYRTGETYEQYF; CDR3nt: TGTGCCAGCAGCTATAGGACGGGGGAGACCTACGAGCAGTACTTC
v_gene: TRBV5-1; j_gene: TRBJ2-1; d_gene: NA; abundance: NA; CDR3aa: CARPRESINEQFF; CDR3nt: TGCGCCAGGCCACGGGAGTCAATCAATGAGCAGTTCTTC
v_gene: TRBV5-1; j_gene: TRBJ2-3; d_gene: NA; abundance: NA; CDR3aa: CASSRATGDGDTQYF; CDR3nt: TGCGCCAGCAGCCGAGCGACCGGGGATGGAGATACGCAGTATTTT
v_gene: TRBV11-2; j_gene: TRBJ1-2; d_gene: NA; abundance: many; CDR3aa: CASSLGTVYGYTF; CDR3nt: TGTGCCAGCAGCTTGGGGACGGTCTATGGCTACACCTTC
v_gene: TRBV20-1; j_gene: TRBJ2-7; d_gene: TRBD1; abundance: NA; CDR3aa: CSARARTGASYEQYF; CDR3nt: TGCAGTGCTAGAGCTCGGACAGGGGCCTCCTACGAGCAGTACTTC
v_gene: TRBV6-5; j_gene: TRBJ1-2; d_gene: TRBD1; abundance: few; CDR3aa: CASSYSRGQGESGYTF; CDR3nt: TGTGCCAGCAGTTACTCCCGGGGACAGGGGGAAAGTGGCTACACCTTC
v_gene: TRBV5-6; j_gene: TRBJ2-5; d_gene: TRBD1; abundance: once; CDR3aa: CASSYWPRPGTGGRETQYF; CDR3nt: TGTGCCAGCAGCTATTGGCCAAGACCCGGGACAGGGGGAAGAGAGACCCAGTACTTC
v_gene: TRBV20-1; j_gene: TRBJ2-3; d_gene: TRBD1; abundance: NA; CDR3aa: CSASEGAGPTDTQYF; CDR3nt: TGCAGTGCTAGTGAGGGGGCAGGTCCAACAGATACGCAGTATTTT
v_gene: TRBV6-5; j_gene: TRBJ2-3; d_gene: TRBD2; abundance: few; CDR3aa: CASSLIAGGPDTQYF; CDR3nt: TGTGCCAGCAGCCTCATAGCGGGAGGGCCAGATACGCAGTATTTT
v_gene: TRBV6-5; j_gene: TRBJ2-1; d_gene: NA; abundance: few; CDR3aa: CASSYSSGSNEQFF; CDR3nt: TGTGCCAGCAGTTACTCGTCGGGGTCAAATGAGCAGTTCTTC
v_gene: TRBV29-1; j_gene: TRBJ2-7; d_gene: NA; abundance: NA; CDR3aa: CSVEAAGEQYF; CDR3nt: TGCAGCGTTGAGGCGGCGGGCGAGCAGTACTTC
v_gene: TRBV2; j_gene: TRBJ2-7; d_gene: NA; abundance: few; CDR3aa: CASLRGAFSTYEQYF; CDR3nt: TGTGCCAGCCTAAGGGGGGCGTTTTCCACCTACGAGCAGTACTTC
v_gene: TRBV29-1; j_gene: TRBJ1-1; d_gene: TRBD1; abundance: NA; CDR3aa: CSVAETGRPEAFF; CDR3nt: TGCAGCGTTGCGGAGACAGGGAGGCCTGAAGCTTTCTTT